The rows below give T cell receptor beta chains drawn from one sample of a study of blood T cell repertoires in COVID-19. The repertoire was sequenced with immunoSEQ multiplex PCR; TCRdb's copy has only in-frame clones and lacks some. This sample has 55,000 to 80,000 clones, with roughly three quarters found just once. The sequenced material came from peripheral blood. The origin of the receptors is a human donor in a cohort sampled during active COVID-19. Both conserved end residues are trimmed from each CDR3. Fields, in order: D gene, V gene, J gene, CDR3 protein. A D gene is named only where the DNA matches it firmly.

NA	TRBV5-1	TRBJ2-3	ASSPGDSSTDTQY
NA	TRBV12-3/TRBV12-4	TRBJ1-1	ASSLGANTEAF
NA	TRBV5-1	TRBJ1-1	ASSLAEGRPEAF
NA	TRBV7-9	TRBJ2-7	ASSPWTDYEQY
TRBD2	TRBV10-3	TRBJ2-3	ASSSGRVPDTQY
TRBD2	TRBV27	TRBJ2-7	ASSNLPGLASYEQY
TRBD2	TRBV6-2/TRBV6-3	TRBJ2-2	ASSLAGGSGTGELF
TRBD1	TRBV7-9	TRBJ1-6	ASSPDRESSPLH
TRBD1	TRBV7-9	TRBJ1-1	ASRSTGGAGNTEAF
TRBD1	TRBV5-1	TRBJ1-6	ASSEGDRGYSPLH
TRBD1	TRBV27	TRBJ1-1	ASSTRTGMNTEAF
NA	TRBV3-1/TRBV3-2	TRBJ1-2	ASSRGYGYT